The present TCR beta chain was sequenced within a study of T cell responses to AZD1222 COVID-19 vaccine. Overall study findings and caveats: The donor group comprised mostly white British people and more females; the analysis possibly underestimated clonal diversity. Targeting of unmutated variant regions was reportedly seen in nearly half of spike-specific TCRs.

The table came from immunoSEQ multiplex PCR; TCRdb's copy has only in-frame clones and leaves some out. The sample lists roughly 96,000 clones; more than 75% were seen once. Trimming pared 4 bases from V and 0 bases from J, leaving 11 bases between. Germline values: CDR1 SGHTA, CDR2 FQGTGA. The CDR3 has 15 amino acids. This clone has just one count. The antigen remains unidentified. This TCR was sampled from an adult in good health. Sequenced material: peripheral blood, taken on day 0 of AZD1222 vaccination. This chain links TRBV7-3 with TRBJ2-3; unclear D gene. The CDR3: CASSSKRSSTDTQYF. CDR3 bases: TGTGCCAGCAGCTCAAAGAGGTCTAGCACAGATACGCAGTATTTT.